This T cell receptor (beta chain) emerged from a study of blood T cell repertoires in COVID-19. Across the whole study: Acute and convalescent COVID-19 specimens originated in the United States, Italy and Spain. Nucleic acid was either cDNA or gDNA, and it came from T cells, B-cell-depleted T cells, or PBMCs.

How the authors handled the data: Quantification of nucleated cells was approximated via reference gene primer amplification. Generated by immunoSEQ multiplex PCR, the TCRdb table keeps only in-frame clones and is missing some. The DNA was the basis for D and trimming; V, J and clone size are from that table. The table lists 120,000 or so clones, around 80% of them singletons, with approximately 1.8% in the top ten. V trimming: 2 bases; J trimming: 3 bases; junction bases outside the gene matches: 8. From germline, CDR1 is MDHEN and CDR2 SYDVKM. This CDR3 is 17 amino acids long. This clone was found a few times.

The TCR comes from a man between 65 and 79 years old with acute or convalescent COVID-19. V and J are TRBV28 and TRBJ1-2; 11 bases align to TRBD1. Sequences were obtained from peripheral blood. CDR3 sequence: CASSLVPGTGGYYGYTF. For the CDR3, the DNA is TGTGCCAGCAGTTTAGTTCCAGGGACAGGGGGGTACTATGGCTACACCTTC.